Shown below are 18 T cell receptor beta chains from a single sample sequenced in a study of blood T cell repertoires in COVID-19. Produced via immunoSEQ multiplex PCR; TCRdb's table is partial and in-frame only. This table has 200,000 to 250,000 clones, approximately 90% appearing once. Sequencing was performed on peripheral blood. The origin of the receptors is a man between 60 and 75 years old with COVID-19, enrolled during active disease.

The CDR3 sequence is CASSPTNRHQPQHF. CDR3 sequence (DNA): TGTGCCAGTAGCCCTACGAACAGGCATCAGCCCCAGCATTTT. The V gene is TRBV19, the J gene TRBJ1-5; TRBD1 is a possible D gene (5 bases). In germline, CDR1 is LNHDA, CDR2 SQIVND (reference sequence). V was trimmed by 6 bases and J by 5 bases, leaving 14 bases between them. There are 14 residues in the CDR3.

The V gene is TRBV7-2, the J gene TRBJ1-4, with TRBD1 matching over 9 bases. The J segment lost 3 bases and the V segment lost 6 bases, leaving 11 bases of the junction unmatched. CDR1 is SGHTA, CDR2 FQGNSA, per germline. This CDR3 has 17 residues. The DNA of the CDR3 is TGTGCCAGCAGTCAGTGGGCGGGACAGGGATCTAATGAAAAACTGTTTTTT. Translating it yields CASSQWAGQGSNEKLFF.

This chain links TRBV3-1 (or the pseudogene TRBV3-2) with TRBJ1-3, with D possibly matching TRBD1 (6 bases). Germline loops: CDR1 LGHDT, CDR2 YNNKEL (reference sequence). This CDR3 is 15 amino acids long. Trimming removed 6 bases from V and 4 bases from J, with 16 bases in between. CDR3 region: CASREQGSTGNTIYF. For the CDR3, the DNA is TGTGCCAGCAGGGAGCAGGGGTCTACAGGAAACACCATATATTTT.

The rearrangement uses TRBV6-2 or TRBV6-3 and TRBJ1-1; 9 bases align to TRBD1. The CDR3 covers 14 residues. The germline V gene encodes CDR1 MNHEY and CDR2 SVGEGT. Losses at the gene ends were 6 bases for V and 4 bases for J; bases not matched to a gene: 6. The CDR3: CASSWDRVITEAFF. The CDR3 DNA reads as TGTGCCAGCAGCTGGGACAGGGTGATCACTGAAGCTTTCTTT.

This rearrangement joins TRBV6-5 to TRBJ1-2; 7 bases are a match to TRBD1. The CDR3 extends over 14 amino acids. Germline V gives CDR1 MNHEY, CDR2 SVGAGI. V trimming: 2 bases; J trimming: 4 bases; junction bases outside the gene matches: 4. CDR3 in amino acids: CASSYRGPLYGYTF. CDR3 DNA sequence: TGTGCCAGCAGTTACAGGGGGCCACTCTATGGCTACACCTTC.

The V call is TRBV6-1, the J call TRBJ1-5; the D gene is possibly TRBD1 (6 bases). This CDR3 has 15 residues. Deletions cut 2 bases from V and 3 bases from J, with 11 bases between. Germline V gene sequence: CDR1 MNHNS, CDR2 SASEGT. Here the CDR3 reads CASSESGQYNQPQHF. In DNA form, the CDR3 reads TGTGCCAGCAGTGAATCAGGACAGTACAATCAGCCCCAGCATTTT.

The chain combines TRBV6-6 with TRBJ1-5; D call uncertain. The CDR3 length is 12 residues. The V end lost 7 bases, the J end lost 7 bases, and 11 bases lay between the germline ends. Germline lookup yields CDR1 MNHNY and CDR2 SVGAGI (reference sequence). In DNA form, the CDR3 reads TGTGCCAGCACCACCGGGAGCCAGCCCCAGCATTTT. Amino acid sequence: CASTTGSQPQHF.

This rearrangement joins TRBV11-3 to TRBJ2-1, with D unclear. Deletions cut 0 bases from V and 6 bases from J, with 6 bases between. The CDR3 totals 13 residues. The germline V gene encodes CDR1 SGHNT and CDR2 YENEEA. The CDR3 loop is CASSLEQANEQFF. The CDR3, as DNA: TGTGCCAGCAGCTTAGAGCAGGCCAATGAGCAGTTCTTC.

The rearrangement uses TRBV2 and TRBJ1-2; D is possibly TRBD1 (6 bases). The length of the CDR3 is 11 residues. From germline, CDR1 is SNHLY and CDR2 FYNNEI. V was cut by 10 bases and J by 8 bases, with 14 bases left in between. Here the CDR3 DNA reads TGTGCCACTTTTTCACAGGGAGGCTACACCTTC. Protein product: CATFSQGGYTF.

DNA of the CDR3: TGTGCCAGCAGTCCCACGGGACAGGGACGCGGTGGCTACACCTTC. This gives the protein CASSPTGQGRGGYTF. The chain has TRBV27 and TRBJ1-2, with TRBD1 identical over 9 bases. The CDR3 is 15 amino acids. Germline CDR1 reads MNHEY; CDR2 reads SMNVEV (reference sequence). Trimming took 5 bases from V and 7 from J; bases not matched to a gene: 11.

The chain has TRBV6-5 and TRBJ2-3; TRBD1 is a possible D gene (6 bases). The V gene's germline CDR1 is MNHEY and CDR2 SVGAGI. V lost 7 bases, J lost 1 base, and 9 bases lay in between. The CDR3 is 13 amino acids. The CDR3: CASTPGGTDTQYF. Here the CDR3 DNA reads TGTGCCAGCACCCCAGGGGGCACAGATACGCAGTATTTT.

The rearrangement links TRBV6-2 or TRBV6-3 to TRBJ1-1; 8 bases match TRBD1. CDR1 and CDR2 from the germline V gene are MNHEY and SVGEGT. This CDR3 contains 14 residues. J lost 0 bases, V lost 5 bases, and 2 bases had no gene match. The CDR3 DNA is TGTGCCAGCAGTACCAGGGGGCTGAACACTGAAGCTTTCTTT. Translation gives CASSTRGLNTEAFF.

The chain carries TRBV5-1 and TRBJ2-7, with a tentative D call TRBD1 (5 bases). The CDR3 is made up of 13 amino acids. The V gene's germline CDR1 is SGHRS and CDR2 YFSETQ. The V and J ends lost 0 bases and 6 bases respectively, with 10 bases between them. The CDR3 loop is CASSLEQVGEQYF. The CDR3 bases are TGCGCCAGCAGCTTGGAACAGGTAGGCGAGCAGTACTTC.

The chain combines TRBV19 with TRBJ2-3; TRBD1 agrees at 10 bases. Germline values: CDR1 LNHDA, CDR2 SQIVND (reference sequence). After removal of 11 bases from V and 5 bases from J, the junction contained 13 bases not matched to a gene. This CDR3 is built from 15 residues. The CDR3 sequence: CAGYFDRGRIDTQYF. The CDR3 DNA sequence: TGTGCCGGATACTTCGACAGGGGGCGGATAGATACGCAGTATTTT.

CDR3 bases: TGTGCCAGCAGCGGCACTACGAACACTGAAGCTTTCTTT. Translating gives CASSGTTNTEAFF. The V gene is TRBV5-4, the J gene TRBJ1-1; D is undetermined. V gave up 4 bases and J gave up 1 base, with 8 bases separating them. Germline lookup yields CDR1 SGHNT and CDR2 YYREEE (reference sequence). CDR3 length: 13 residues.

This clone was seen a handful of times. The V and J genes are TRBV28 and TRBJ1-5, with a possible D match to TRBD1 (5 bases). Germline assignment: CDR1 MDHEN and CDR2 SYDVKM. V was cut by 5 bases and J by 0 bases, with 11 bases left in between. The CDR3 covers 15 residues. Here the CDR3 reads CASSRSQGSNQPQHF. CDR3 DNA sequence: TGTGCCAGCAGTCGTTCTCAGGGTAGCAATCAGCCCCAGCATTTT. The full variable domain, in which reference TRBV28 and TRBJ1-5 provide the parts outside the CDR3, is DVKVTQSSRYLVKRTGEKVFLECVQDMDHENMFWYRQDPGLGLRLIYFSYDVKMKEKGDIPEGYSVSREKKERFSLILESASTNQTSMYLCASSRSQGSNQPQHFGDGTRLSIL.

This clone has only a few counts. The chain employs TRBV30 and TRBJ2-6, with D maybe TRBD1 (6 bases). V was pared by 3 bases and J by 0 bases, with 18 bases between. The germline gives CDR1 GTSNPN, CDR2 SVGIG (reference sequence). The CDR3 has 18 residues. This CDR3 reads CAWRPDWTASSGANVLTF. The CDR3 DNA follows: TGTGCCTGGAGACCGGACTGGACAGCTAGCTCTGGGGCCAACGTCCTGACTTTC.

The V and J genes are TRBV18 and TRBJ1-1; 10 nucleotides match TRBD1. CDR1 and CDR2 (germline): KGHSH, LQKENI. J gave up 0 bases and V 8 bases, and 12 bases lay outside the gene matches. CDR3 length: 17 amino acids. As DNA, the CDR3 is TGTGCCAGCACGCCGAGGGACAGGGGTGCCCTGAACACTGAAGCTTTCTTT. Translated, it gives CASTPRDRGALNTEAFF.